These 15 T cell receptor beta chains were sequenced from one sample in a study of T cells after yellow fever vaccination. TCRdb reprocessed the 5' RACE reads via MiXCR and lists one record per CDR3 protein. Of 500,000 to 650,000 distinct CDR3 sequences listed, over 9% are singletons. The specimen comprised PBMCs, sampled on the day of the yellow fever booster vaccination. These receptors were collected from a man aged 25-45 years who received the YFV17D yellow fever vaccine.

The chain uses TRBV12-3 or TRBV12-4 and TRBJ2-6; D not resolved. There are 17 residues in the CDR3. Trimming took off 7 bases at V and 0 bases at J, with 16 bases between the two ends. The CDR3 loop reads CASILSNLYSGANVLTF. The CDR3 nucleotides read TGTGCCAGCATCCTGTCCAACCTTTACTCTGGGGCCAACGTCCTGACTTTC.

The chain couples TRBV7-2 to TRBJ1-1; D uncertain. CDR1 is SGHTA, CDR2 FQGNSA, per germline. Between the trimmed V and J ends, which lost 4 bases and 10 bases, there was a span of 16 bases. The CDR3 has 13 residues. CDR3 protein: CASSSPGPRGAFF. The CDR3 region has the DNA TGTGCCAGCAGCTCCCCCGGCCCCCGGGGAGCTTTCTTT.

This clonotype has just a few counts. The J gene is TRBJ2-3, the V gene TRBV7-2; D perhaps matches TRBD1 (6 bases). The length of the CDR3 is 13 residues. Germline V CDR1 and CDR2: SGHTA, FQGNSA. V was cut by 2 bases and J by 13 bases, with 16 bases left in between. The CDR3 coding sequence is TGTGCCAGCAGCTTACTCCCGGGGCCAGGGGAGTATTTT. Its protein product is CASSLLPGPGEYF.

This clonotype was detected only a few times. The chain is built from TRBV20-1 and TRBJ2-4, with TRBD2 matching over 9 bases. V lost 3 bases and J lost 7; bases outside the gene matches: 13. CDR3 size: 16 residues. Germline CDR1 is DFQATT and CDR2 is SNEGSKA (reference sequence). CDR3 loop: CSASPELAGRGNIQYF. As DNA, the CDR3 is TGCAGTGCTAGCCCCGAACTAGCGGGTCGAGGGAACATTCAGTACTTC.

The chain recombines TRBV6-1 with TRBJ2-7, with TRBD1 matching 9 bases. Trimming removed 6 bases from V and 3 bases from J; junction bases left unmatched: 12. CDR3 length equals 16 residues. CDR1 MNHNS and CDR2 SASEGT come from the germline V gene. The chain's CDR3 is CASSHKWDRAYYEQYF. The DNA of the CDR3 is TGTGCCAGCAGCCACAAATGGGACAGGGCATACTACGAGCAGTACTTC.

V usage is TRBV10-3 and J usage is TRBJ2-1; D possibly corresponds to TRBD1 (6 bases). Per the germline V gene, CDR1 is ENHRY and CDR2 is SYGVKD. The CDR3 is 14 amino acids. With 7 bases removed from V and 8 bases from J, the gap between germline ends came to 18 bases. In DNA form, the CDR3 reads TGTGCCATCACCGCCCAGGGGTCGGGTGATGAGCAGTTCTTC. Translation gives CAITAQGSGDEQFF.

Only a few counts were recorded for this clonotype. This chain links TRBV15 with TRBJ1-1; 8 bases fit TRBD1. V trimming: 7 bases; J trimming: 0 bases; junction bases outside the gene matches: 7. CDR1 is LNHNV, CDR2 YYDKDF, per germline (reference sequence). The CDR3 is made up of 15 amino acids. CDR3 in amino acids: CATINRGGVNTEAFF. CDR3 in DNA: TGTGCCACCATCAACAGGGGGGGAGTGAACACTGAAGCTTTCTTT.

V is TRBV20-1 and J is TRBJ2-3; D is ambiguous. The ends were cut back, 3 bases at V and 0 bases at J, with 7 bases in the middle. There are 13 residues in the CDR3. The germline gives CDR1 DFQATT, CDR2 SNEGSKA (reference sequence). The CDR3 loop reads CSARVESTDTQYF. Written as DNA, the CDR3 is TGCAGTGCTAGGGTAGAAAGCACAGATACGCAGTATTTT.

This clonotype was seen a handful of times. The CDR3 spells CASSKAQRETYEQYF. DNA for the CDR3: TGTGCCAGCAGCAAAGCGCAGAGGGAGACCTACGAGCAGTACTTC. This rearrangement joins TRBV21-1 to TRBJ2-7; TRBD2 is the table's D call, not checked against the DNA. TRBV21-1 is a pseudogene. CDR3 size: 15 residues.

This clonotype was found a few times. V and J are TRBV4-1 and TRBJ2-7, with D uncertain. Trimming took 0 bases from V and 3 from J, leaving 6 bases between them. The CDR3 consists of 13 residues. Germline-derived CDR1 and CDR2 are MGHRA and YSYEKL. The CDR3 protein is CASSQDVYYEQYF. CDR3 coding DNA: TGCGCCAGCAGCCAAGATGTGTACTACGAGCAGTACTTC.

The sample holds a few counts of this clonotype. The chain uses TRBV30 and TRBJ2-7; D might be TRBD2 (6 bases). The V end lost 6 bases, the J end lost 9 bases, and 24 bases lay between the germline ends. The CDR3 covers 14 residues. Germline lookup yields CDR1 GTSNPN and CDR2 SVGIG (reference sequence). CDR3 in DNA: TGTGCCTGCCTAGGGTGCGGGACCCTTGCATTGCAGTACTTC. It translates to CACLGCGTLALQYF.

This clonotype was detected a few times. The chain is built from TRBV5-1 and TRBJ2-1; 10 bases map to TRBD2. This CDR3 region has 16 residues. V lost 0 bases to trimming and J lost 7 bases; unmatched junction nucleotides: 7. CDR1 is SGHRS, CDR2 YFSETQ, per germline. CDR3 nucleotide sequence: TGCGCCAGCAGCTTGGCCCCTAGCGGGAGTGGGAATGAGCAGTTCTTC. This sequence encodes CASSLAPSGSGNEQFF.

V usage is TRBV3-1 and J usage is TRBJ2-1; 8 nucleotides match TRBD2. The V gene's germline CDR1 is LGHDT and CDR2 YNNKEL (reference sequence). J gave up 8 bases and V 7 bases, and 13 bases lay outside the gene matches. There are 15 residues in the CDR3. The CDR3 DNA sequence: TGTGCCAGCACCGAGCTAGCGGGCACCAGAGATGAGCAGTTCTTC. Translated: CASTELAGTRDEQFF.

This clonotype has a count of ten or more. This chain connects TRBV7-9 to TRBJ1-4; D may be TRBD1 (5 bases). CDR1 is SEHNR, CDR2 FQNEAQ, per germline (reference sequence). With 3 bases removed from V and 5 bases from J, the gap between germline ends came to 10 bases. This CDR3 contains 14 residues. CDR3 protein: CASSFLGPNEKLFF. CDR3 sequence (DNA): TGTGCCAGCAGCTTTTTGGGACCGAATGAAAAACTGTTTTTT.

This rearrangement joins TRBV7-8 to TRBJ1-1; 7 bases align to TRBD1. This CDR3 is built from 12 residues. CDR1 is SGHVS, CDR2 FQNEAQ, per germline. J was trimmed by 10 bases and V by 1 base; bases with no gene match: 3. Here the CDR3 reads CASSLEDRIAFF. CDR3 DNA sequence: TGTGCCAGCAGCTTAGAGGACAGGATAGCTTTCTTT.